A single sample gave rise to the 8 T cell receptor beta chains below, sequenced in a study of T cells expressing NK-cell markers. TCRdb re-called the 5' RACE reads; one entry per CDR3 protein, DNA not given. This table lists about 460,000 distinct CDR3 sequences. The sequencing input was blood T cells: a sorted CD56 or NKG2C T cell subset, CD4+ or CD8+ T cells, or bulk PBMC T cells (not recorded which). Every receptor here comes from a woman between 50 and 59 years old in good health.

The gene calls are TRBV24-1 and TRBJ1-2. The CDR3 is 12 amino acids. Germline V gives CDR1 KGHDR, CDR2 SFDVKD. CDR3: CATSVGNYGYTF.

The V and J genes are TRBV3-1 and TRBJ2-4; the D call from TCRdb, TRBD1, cannot be confirmed without DNA. Germline lookup yields CDR1 LGHDT and CDR2 YNNKEL (reference sequence). The length of the CDR3 is 15 residues. This chain's CDR3 is CASSQGRGSKNIQYF.

J is TRBJ2-2 and V is TRBV28. From germline, CDR1 is MDHEN and CDR2 SYDVKM. The CDR3 extends over 14 amino acids. The CDR3 sequence is CASSLVGIMGELFF.

V usage is TRBV5-1 and J usage is TRBJ1-1. Germline CDR1 reads SGHRS; CDR2 reads YFSETQ. The CDR3 consists of 16 residues. CDR3 protein: CASSQLSSGVDTEAFF.

The chain's CDR3 is CASSNGVSGGDFSRQFF. This rearrangement joins TRBV5-1 to TRBJ2-1; TCRdb names TRBD2, which stays unverified in the absence of DNA. This CDR3 region has 17 residues. CDR1 is SGHRS, CDR2 YFSETQ, per germline.

The chain couples TRBV3-1 to TRBJ2-1; there is no DNA to check the TCRdb D call of TRBD2. The CDR3 is 15 amino acids. Germline-derived CDR1 and CDR2 are LGHDT and YNNKEL (reference sequence). This chain's CDR3 is CASSQELAGAREQFF.

V and J are TRBV29-1 and TRBJ2-5. Germline CDR1 SQVTM, CDR2 ANQGSEA. The CDR3 runs 11 residues. CDR3 sequence: CSVREPETQYF.

The V and J genes are TRBV20-1 and TRBJ2-1; TCRdb picks TRBD1, but there is no DNA to check that call. Germline V gives CDR1 DFQATT, CDR2 SNEGSKA (reference sequence). This CDR3 has 12 residues. The CDR3 protein is CSARRMGGEQFF.